This record covers a single TCR beta chain. Germline CDR1 reads MNHEY; CDR2 reads SVGAGI. The V end was cut by 10 bases, the J end by 5 bases, with 24 bases between. The CDR3 loop spans 15 amino acids. The data belong to a study of OX40 agonist ivuxolimab in advanced cancers. Study-wide context: Participants, 70% to 90% male, averaged approximately 60 years of age, ranging from roughly 20 to 85. Eligibility rules accepted prior anti-PD-1, anti-PD-L1 or anti-CTLA-4 therapy, and roughly 42% had some.

Clones were sequenced by immunoSEQ multiplex PCR, and TCRdb holds only the in-frame ones, with some missing. Here the sample spans about 81,000 clones, about 88% being singletons. The specimen was CD4+ or CD8+ T cells sorted from blood, collected in a trial of the OX40 agonist ivuxolimab. The rearrangement uses TRBV6-5 and TRBJ2-7, with D possibly called TRBD1 or TRBD2 (5 bases each). The receptor was derived from an adult with an advanced solid tumor such as melanoma, head and neck, liver or kidney cancer. CDR3: CATERWSGISHEQYF. Here the CDR3 DNA reads TGTGCCACCGAGCGGTGGTCAGGGATTTCCCACGAGCAGTACTTC.